A selection of T cell receptor beta chains follows, all from one sample in a study of Ad26.COV2.S vaccination and SARS-CoV-2 variants. The method was immunoSEQ multiplex PCR; TCRdb's version includes in-frame clones alone and lacks a portion of them. The sample lists 300,000 to 500,000 clones, less than 90% occurring once. This specimen consisted of peripheral blood, obtained in a trial of Ad26.COV2.S vaccine versus placebo. These TCRs come from a person between 18 and 59 years old who received the Ad26.COV2.S COVID-19 vaccine or a placebo. Each CDR3 is given with its conserved first and last residue. A D gene is named only where the DNA matches it firmly. Part of the rows lack a size; the others show once, few, many or a class for expanded clones.

size: -; J: TRBJ1-4; D: -; V: TRBV11-2; CDR3: CASSFNPGNEKLFF; DNA: TGTGCCAGCAGCTTTAACCCAGGGAATGAAAAACTGTTTTTT
size: -; J: TRBJ2-1; D: -; V: TRBV21-1; CDR3: CASSKDKLGDEEVDNEQFF; DNA: TGTGCCAGCAGCAAAGATAAGCTGGGGGACGAAGAGGTCGACAATGAGCAGTTCTTC
size: -; J: TRBJ1-1; D: -; V: TRBV2; CDR3: CASRFGSLGVGNTEAFF; DNA: TGTGCCAGCAGATTCGGGTCTCTGGGGGTAGGGAACACTGAAGCTTTCTTT
size: few; J: TRBJ2-7; D: -; V: TRBV19; CDR3: CASSATSGQTYEQYF; DNA: TGTGCCAGTAGTGCGACCTCAGGGCAGACGTACGAGCAGTACTTC
size: -; J: TRBJ2-5; D: -; V: TRBV3-1/TRBV3-2; CDR3: CASSSTPGTYGTQYF; DNA: TGTGCCAGCAGCTCAACGCCCGGGACGTATGGGACCCAGTACTTC
size: -; J: TRBJ1-2; D: -; V: TRBV4-3; CDR3: CASSQTLTGPGYGYTF; DNA: TGCGCCAGCAGCCAAACCCTGACAGGTCCAGGCTATGGCTACACCTTC
size: -; J: TRBJ1-2; D: -; V: TRBV7-9; CDR3: CASSSKDSTNYGYTF; DNA: TGTGCCAGCAGTTCAAAGGACAGCACGAACTATGGCTACACCTTC
size: -; J: TRBJ1-1; D: TRBD1; V: TRBV7-8; CDR3: CASTQGDLGTEAFF; DNA: TGTGCCAGCACCCAGGGGGATTTGGGTACTGAAGCTTTCTTT
size: -; J: TRBJ2-3; D: -; V: TRBV11-2; CDR3: CASSSPGELGTDTQYF; DNA: TGTGCCAGCAGCTCACCAGGGGAGCTGGGCACAGATACGCAGTATTTT
size: -; J: TRBJ1-2; D: -; V: TRBV18; CDR3: CASSPPLTRYGYTF; DNA: TGTGCCAGCTCACCACCCTTAACGAGGTATGGCTACACCTTC
size: -; J: TRBJ2-1; D: TRBD2; V: TRBV12-5; CDR3: CASTSGYNEQFF; DNA: TGTGCTAGTACTAGCGGCTACAATGAGCAGTTCTTC
size: -; J: TRBJ2-3; D: TRBD2; V: TRBV10-2; CDR3: CASSEVSGGYTDTQYF; DNA: TGCGCCAGCAGTGAGGTTAGCGGGGGATACACAGATACGCAGTATTTT
size: once; J: TRBJ1-5; D: TRBD1; V: TRBV6-5; CDR3: CASIVGQGARPQHF; DNA: TGTGCCAGCATAGTAGGGCAGGGGGCACGGCCCCAGCATTTT
size: -; J: TRBJ1-2; D: TRBD1; V: TRBV5-1; CDR3: CASGRDRGLGGYTF; DNA: TGCGCCAGCGGAAGGGACAGGGGACTGGGTGGCTACACCTTC
size: -; J: TRBJ1-1; D: -; V: TRBV29-1; CDR3: CSVKSRLADTEAFF; DNA: TGCAGCGTAAAAAGTCGACTGGCGGACACTGAAGCTTTCTTT
size: -; J: TRBJ2-6; D: TRBD1; V: TRBV10-3; CDR3: CAISGTGGTGANVLTF; DNA: TGTGCCATATCCGGGACAGGGGGGACTGGGGCCAACGTCCTGACTTTC
size: -; J: TRBJ1-2; D: -; V: TRBV12-3/TRBV12-4; CDR3: CASTPGPGGYTF; DNA: TGTGCCAGCACCCCAGGGCCGGGGGGCTACACCTTC
size: -; J: TRBJ2-5; D: TRBD2; V: TRBV6-5; CDR3: CASRSGLAGEETQYF; DNA: TGTGCCAGCAGGTCGGGACTAGCGGGGGAGGAGACCCAGTACTTC
size: -; J: TRBJ1-4; D: -; V: TRBV4-1; CDR3: CASSQGRGEGSYEKLFF; DNA: TGCGCCAGCAGCCAAGGGAGGGGAGAGGGCAGTTATGAAAAACTGTTTTTT
size: -; J: TRBJ1-4; D: -; V: TRBV2; CDR3: CASKRDGSEKLFF; DNA: TGTGCCAGCAAGAGGGACGGAAGTGAAAAACTGTTTTTT
size: -; J: TRBJ2-1; D: -; V: TRBV4-1; CDR3: CASSLARGNEQFF; DNA: TGCGCCAGCAGCCTAGCTAGGGGGAATGAGCAGTTCTTC
size: -; J: TRBJ2-5; D: TRBD2; V: TRBV7-2; CDR3: CASSLARGGGETQYF; DNA: TGTGCCAGCAGCTTAGCCCGGGGGGGCGGGGAGACCCAGTACTTC
size: -; J: TRBJ1-1; D: -; V: TRBV2; CDR3: CASSDRTVNTEAFF; DNA: TGTGCCAGCAGTGACCGGACAGTGAACACTGAAGCTTTCTTT
size: -; J: TRBJ2-4; D: TRBD1; V: TRBV14; CDR3: CASSLTTGKGNIQYF; DNA: TGTGCCAGCAGCCTCACGACAGGGAAGGGAAACATTCAGTACTTC
size: -; J: TRBJ1-3; D: -; V: TRBV5-1; CDR3: CASSYRGAIYF; DNA: TGCGCCAGCAGCTATCGGGGGGCCATATATTTT
size: -; J: TRBJ1-5; D: -; V: TRBV27; CDR3: CASSSEGQPQHF; DNA: TGTGCCAGCAGTTCAGAGGGTCAGCCCCAGCATTTT
size: few; J: TRBJ1-1; D: -; V: TRBV2; CDR3: CASSLRGTEAFF; DNA: TGTGCCAGCAGCCTCCGGGGGACTGAAGCTTTCTTT
size: once; J: TRBJ1-6; D: -; V: TRBV6-1; CDR3: CASSKEGQSSYNSPLHF; DNA: TGTGCCAGCAGTAAAGAAGGACAGAGCTCCTATAATTCACCCCTCCACTTT
size: -; J: TRBJ2-2; D: TRBD1; V: TRBV6-5; CDR3: CASRDRGLGGELFF; DNA: TGTGCCAGCAGGGACAGGGGGCTCGGCGGGGAGCTGTTTTTT
size: -; J: TRBJ2-7; D: TRBD2; V: TRBV6-5; CDR3: CASSRTSGPSYEQYF; DNA: TGTGCCAGCAGTAGGACTAGCGGCCCCTCCTACGAGCAGTACTTC
size: -; J: TRBJ2-3; D: -; V: TRBV3-1/TRBV3-2; CDR3: CASTAGTDTQYF; DNA: TGTGCCAGTACCGCAGGCACAGATACGCAGTATTTT
size: -; J: TRBJ1-1; D: TRBD1; V: TRBV19; CDR3: CASSISGQGFWAFF; DNA: TGTGCCAGTAGTATATCTGGACAGGGATTTTGGGCTTTCTTT
size: -; J: TRBJ2-3; D: -; V: TRBV14; CDR3: CASSQVYGGSTDTQYF; DNA: TGTGCCAGCAGCCAAGTGTACGGAGGGAGCACAGATACGCAGTATTTT
size: once; J: TRBJ1-2; D: -; V: TRBV30; CDR3: CAWTGENNYGYTF; DNA: TGTGCCTGGACGGGGGAAAATAACTATGGCTACACCTTC
size: -; J: TRBJ1-4; D: TRBD1; V: TRBV5-8; CDR3: CASSRGQGAFVTNEKLFF; DNA: TGTGCCAGCAGCCGCGGACAGGGGGCATTTGTAACTAATGAAAAACTGTTTTTT
size: few; J: TRBJ2-7; D: -; V: TRBV23-1; CDR3: CASSLRPPTYEQYF; DNA: TGCGCCAGCAGTCTAAGACCCCCAACCTACGAGCAGTACTTC
size: -; J: TRBJ2-1; D: TRBD2; V: TRBV10-1; CDR3: CASSESGGGEDEQFF; DNA: TGCGCCAGCAGTGAGTCGGGCGGGGGGGAGGATGAGCAGTTCTTC
size: -; J: TRBJ2-5; D: -; V: TRBV11-2; CDR3: CASSFGAVETQYF; DNA: TGTGCCAGCAGCTTCGGGGCGGTGGAGACCCAGTACTTC
size: -; J: TRBJ2-7; D: TRBD1; V: TRBV5-1; CDR3: CASSLGGARQGYEQYF; DNA: TGCGCCAGCAGCTTGGGTGGGGCCCGACAGGGCTACGAGCAGTACTTC
size: -; J: TRBJ2-7; D: -; V: TRBV12-1; CDR3: CASSPDGPSGNSITYEQYF; DNA: TGTGCCAGCAGCCCCGACGGGCCTAGCGGGAATTCAATAACCTACGAGCAGTACTTC
size: -; J: TRBJ1-2; D: -; V: TRBV6-5; CDR3: CASRVQGNYGYTF; DNA: TGTGCCTCGCGAGTACAGGGCAACTATGGCTACACCTTC
size: -; J: TRBJ1-5; D: -; V: TRBV7-8; CDR3: CASSLARVGNQPQHF; DNA: TGTGCCAGCAGCTTAGCGCGAGTCGGCAATCAGCCCCAGCATTTT
size: -; J: TRBJ1-1; D: TRBD1; V: TRBV7-8; CDR3: CASSLSRVRQGSGGTEAFF; DNA: TGTGCCAGCAGCCTTAGTAGGGTTCGACAGGGGTCTGGTGGCACTGAAGCTTTCTTT
size: few; J: TRBJ2-2; D: -; V: TRBV6-5; CDR3: CASRPNTGELFF; DNA: TGTGCCAGCAGGCCGAACACCGGGGAGCTGTTTTTT
size: once; J: TRBJ1-1; D: -; V: TRBV4-1; CDR3: CASSQVPGPGIPEAFF; DNA: TGCGCCAGCAGCCAAGTCCCTGGACCGGGAATCCCTGAAGCTTTCTTT